This note documents a single TCR beta chain sequence. The antigen is unknown. This record belongs to a study of cytomegalovirus exposure and HLA in healthy donors. Sequencing used immunoSEQ multiplex PCR; TCRdb keeps in-frame clones, though not all of them. Of roughly 150,000 clones in the sample, about 80% are singletons; the top ten hold roughly 29%. Germline values: CDR1 SGHNT, CDR2 YYREEE (reference sequence). The CDR3 loop spans 15 amino acids. The junction had 2 bases not matched to a gene; V was cut back by 4 bases and J by 0 bases. Overall study findings and caveats: Despite most TCR sequences being rare, some public TCRs occurred in many donors. Among TCR beta chains, those listed as cytomegalovirus-associated numbered over 150. The TCR clusters that emerged in the first cohort tended, a later analysis found, to co-occur in the approximately 130 validation repertoires.

The rearrangement uses TRBV5-4 and TRBJ2-1, with 9 nucleotides matching TRBD2. Specimen: PBMCs. The receptor was derived from a man under 40 in good health and CMV-seropositive. DNA for the CDR3: TGTGCCAGCAGCCAGCGGGGGGACTCCTACAATGAGCAGTTCTTC. It codes for CASSQRGDSYNEQFF.